The rows below give T cell receptor beta chains drawn from one sample of a study of shared clonotypes between healthy human individuals. Assay used: immunoSEQ multiplex PCR; TCRdb lists only in-frame clones, some missing. The table shows over a million clones, with roughly 97% occurring only once. The material sequenced was naive CD4+ T cells sorted from blood. Receptor source: a young man in good health. CDR3s include the opening cysteine and the closing phenylalanine or tryptophan. D genes are given only for firm matches. Clone sizes are given selectively: once, few, many, or a class where the clone is expanded.

D gene,J gene,clone size,V gene,CDR3 protein,CDR3 DNA
NA,TRBJ1-1,NA,TRBV7-3,CASSLSGTAFGQNTEAFF,TGTGCCAGCAGCTTAAGCGGAACGGCCTTTGGGCAGAACACTGAAGCTTTCTTT
TRBD1,TRBJ1-2,NA,TRBV29-1,CSVEVQGASNYGYTF,TGCAGCGTTGAAGTCCAGGGGGCTTCTAACTATGGCTACACCTTC
TRBD1,TRBJ2-3,NA,TRBV11-2,CASSSDRISTDTQYF,TGTGCCAGCAGCTCGGACAGGATTAGCACAGATACGCAGTATTTT
NA,TRBJ1-4,NA,TRBV7-9,CASSTPRGQLNEKLFF,TGTGCCAGCAGCACCCCAAGGGGCCAGCTTAATGAAAAACTGTTTTTT
TRBD1,TRBJ1-2,NA,TRBV30,CAWSEKGQGAGGYTF,TGTGCCTGGAGTGAAAAAGGACAGGGGGCCGGTGGCTACACCTTC
NA,TRBJ2-5,NA,TRBV5-6,CASSLEWRMGETQYF,TGTGCCAGCAGCTTGGAGTGGCGGATGGGAGAGACCCAGTACTTC
NA,TRBJ2-4,NA,TRBV10-2,CASSESASGAQPAKNIQYF,TGCGCCAGCAGTGAGTCGGCATCGGGGGCCCAGCCTGCCAAAAACATTCAGTACTTC
NA,TRBJ1-3,NA,TRBV4-2,CASSQDWDRRSGNTIYF,TGTGCCAGCAGCCAAGATTGGGACCGCCGCTCTGGAAACACCATATATTTT
TRBD2,TRBJ2-1,once,TRBV7-2,CASSLSSGRYEQFF,TGTGCCAGCAGCCTATCTAGCGGGAGGTATGAGCAGTTCTTC
NA,TRBJ1-1,NA,TRBV5-4,CASSSRGSAEAFF,TGTGCCAGCAGCTCCCGGGGGAGCGCTGAAGCTTTCTTT